One and the same sample provided the 21 T cell receptor beta chains below, sequenced in a study of T cells and Merkel cell carcinoma outcomes. Sequencing was performed with immunoSEQ multiplex PCR; in TCRdb, only in-frame clones are kept and a portion is missing. The sample lists thousands of clones, 85% occurring once. The sequenced sample was tumor tissue from Merkel cell carcinoma. These receptors were obtained from a human donor with Merkel cell carcinoma.

This clone is large in the sample. The chain joins TRBV11-3 to TRBJ2-2; 8 positions match TRBD1. Germline assignment: CDR1 SGHNT and CDR2 YENEEA. V dropped 4 bases and J dropped 6; count of bases not matched to a gene: 7. The CDR3 is made up of 15 amino acids. The CDR3 reads CASSSGDRGAGELFF. CDR3 in DNA: TGTGCCAGCAGCTCCGGCGACAGGGGCGCCGGGGAGCTGTTTTTT.

The J gene is TRBJ2-6, the V gene TRBV4-2; D gene uncertain. The CDR3 loop spans 18 amino acids. V was shortened by 4 bases and J by 5 bases, with 21 bases between the two germline ends. CDR1 and CDR2 (germline): LGHNA, YNFKEQ. CDR3 loop: CASSPNIRLQSRANVLTF. The CDR3 bases are TGTGCCAGCAGCCCAAACATCAGGTTACAAAGTCGGGCCAACGTCCTGACTTTC.

The rearrangement links TRBV9 to TRBJ1-1; weak D call: TRBD1 (5 bases). Looked up from germline, CDR1 is SGDLS and CDR2 is YYNGEE. The CDR3 is 14 amino acids. Trimming removed 4 bases at V and 0 bases at J, with 10 bases between. The CDR3 region has the DNA TGTGCCAGCAGCTGGGACGGTATGAACACTGAAGCTTTCTTT. Residues: CASSWDGMNTEAFF.

This sequence joins TRBV7-8 and TRBJ2-5, with D possibly being TRBD1 or TRBD2 (6 bases each). Germline V CDR1 and CDR2: SGHVS, FQNEAQ. V was pared by 1 base and J by 4 bases, with 13 bases between. This CDR3 has 15 residues. CDR3 nucleotide sequence: TGTGCCAGCAGCTTAGTAGGGGGGAGCGGAGAGACCCAGTACTTC. As protein: CASSLVGGSGETQYF. Using reference TRBV7-8 and TRBJ2-5 for the parts outside the CDR3, the full variable domain is GAGVSQSPRYKVAKRGQDVALRCDPISGHVSLFWYQQALGQGPEFLTYFQNEAQLDKSGLPSDRFFAERPEGSVSTLKIQRTQQEDSAVYLCASSLVGGSGETQYFGPGTRLLVL.

This chain links TRBV19 with TRBJ2-1; 9 bases match TRBD1. With 3 bases clipped from V and 8 bases from J, the junction kept 8 bases outside the gene matches. CDR1 is LNHDA and CDR2 is SQIVND in the germline V gene (reference sequence). This CDR3 has 15 amino acids. The DNA of the CDR3 is TGTGCCAGTAGTATGTTAGGGACAGGGATAGATGAGCAGTTCTTC. Translated: CASSMLGTGIDEQFF.

The V and J genes are TRBV5-1 and TRBJ1-4; no clear D gene. The V end lost 0 bases, the J end lost 6 bases, and 0 bases lay between the germline ends. The CDR3 length is 11 residues. Germline values: CDR1 SGHRS, CDR2 YFSETQ. The CDR3 protein is CASSLDEKLFF. Here the CDR3 DNA reads TGCGCCAGCAGCTTGGATGAAAAACTGTTTTTT. Drawing the rest from reference TRBV5-1 and TRBJ1-4, the complete variable domain is KAGVTQTPRYLIKTRGQQVTLSCSPISGHRSVSWYQQTPGQGLQFLFEYFSETQRNKGNFPGRFSGRQFSNSRSEMNVSTLELGDSALYLCASSLDEKLFFGSGTQLSVL.

Points on this clone: One end of the junction fails to match germline, which may point to a read error. The V call is TRBV18, the J call TRBJ1-1; D gene unclear. CDR1 and CDR2 (germline): KGHSH, LQKENI. The length of the CDR3 is 14 residues. The CDR3 DNA reads TGTGCCAGCTCACCACAGAGTCAGAACACTGAAGCTTTTTTT. Protein product: CASSPQSQNTEAFF.

V and J are TRBV6-6 and TRBJ2-5, with D possibly being TRBD2 (6 bases). CDR3 length: 15 residues. The germline V gene has CDR1 MNHNY and CDR2 SVGAGI (reference sequence). Trimming cost V 2 bases and J 4 bases, with 14 bases left between them. The CDR3 sequence is CASSYEGRGIETQYF. The CDR3 nucleotides are TGTGCCAGCAGTTACGAGGGGCGCGGGATAGAGACCCAGTACTTC.

The chain joins TRBV5-1 to TRBJ2-3; 10 positions agree with TRBD1. CDR1 and CDR2 from the germline V gene are SGHRS and YFSETQ. Trimming at V came to 5 bases and at J to 2 bases, leaving 5 bases not matched to a gene. The CDR3 length is 15 residues. For the CDR3, the DNA is TGCGCCAGCAGGCCCGGGACAGGGGCCACAGATACGCAGTATTTT. Residues: CASRPGTGATDTQYF.

The chain has TRBV27 and TRBJ1-1; possible D gene TRBD1, 6 bases. Deletions cut 6 bases from V and 0 bases from J, with 11 bases between. CDR1 and CDR2 from the germline V gene are MNHEY and SMNVEV (reference sequence). The CDR3 runs to 14 residues. CDR3: CASSRGAVNTEAFF. In DNA form, the CDR3 reads TGTGCCAGCAGCCGGGGGGCTGTGAACACTGAAGCTTTCTTT.

The chain uses TRBV29-1 and TRBJ2-3; TRBD1 matches 7 bases. V gave up 2 bases and J gave up 5 bases; unmatched junction bases: 4. Germline values: CDR1 SQVTM, CDR2 ANQGSEA. This CDR3 contains 13 residues. The chain's CDR3 is CSVEKGAEDTQYF. CDR3 DNA sequence: TGCAGCGTTGAAAAGGGGGCCGAAGATACGCAGTATTTT.

The chain joins TRBV4-1 to TRBJ2-7; TRBD2 is a possible D gene (6 bases). CDR1 is MGHRA, CDR2 YSYEKL, per germline. V lost 0 bases and J lost 2, with 14 bases in between. The length of the CDR3 is 16 residues. The CDR3 DNA is TGCGCCAGCAGCCAAGAAGAACGGGAGCGGGCCTACGAGCAGTACTTC. Protein product: CASSQEERERAYEQYF.

In this sample, this clone turned up once. V and J are TRBV21-1 and TRBJ2-1. TRBV21-1 is deemed a pseudogene. CDR3 size: 15 residues. The CDR3 nucleotides are TGTGCCAGCAGCCCCCTGAGCCCCAGATACAATGAGCAGTTCTTC. Its protein is CASSPLSPRYNEQFF.

The count of this clone is one. The chain has TRBV7-9 and TRBJ2-1; 13 bases align to TRBD2. Losses at the gene ends were 5 bases for V and 0 bases for J; bases not matched to a gene: 10. The CDR3 extends over 19 amino acids. The germline CDR1 and CDR2 sequences are SEHNR and FQNEAQ (reference sequence). CDR3 in DNA: TGTGCCAGCAGCACGACCGGGACTAGCGGGATGAGCTCCTACAATGAGCAGTTCTTC. Amino acid sequence: CASSTTGTSGMSSYNEQFF.

The rearrangement joins TRBV5-5 to TRBJ2-7; 7 bases fit TRBD1. After removal of 4 bases from V and 6 bases from J, the junction contained 7 bases not matched to a gene. CDR1 is SGHKS, CDR2 YYEKEE, per germline (reference sequence). The CDR3 length is 13 residues. CDR3 DNA sequence: TGTGCCAGCAGCCCCGGACAGGTCTCCGAGCAGTACTTC. It is translated as CASSPGQVSEQYF. Complete variable domain (other parts from reference TRBV5-5 and TRBJ2-7): DAGVTQSPTHLIKTRGQQVTLRCSPISGHKSVSWYQQVLGQGPQFIFQYYEKEERGRGNFPDRFSARQFPNYSSELNVNALLLGDSALYLCASSPGQVSEQYFGPGTRLTVT.

This clone came up once. This chain links TRBV5-1 with TRBJ1-1; a possible D gene is TRBD1 (5 bases). Trimming stripped 4 bases from V and 7 bases from J, with 14 bases between. CDR3 length: 13 residues. Germline V gene sequence: CDR1 SGHRS, CDR2 YFSETQ. Written as DNA, the CDR3 is TGCGCCAGCAGCGACCGGGGCCCCTATGAAGCTTTCTTT. The encoded protein is CASSDRGPYEAFF.

DNA of the CDR3: TGTGCCAGCAGTTCAACACAGGCTTCGTCACTAATGGGGACTGAAGCTTTCTTT. It translates to CASSSTQASSLMGTEAFF. The V gene is TRBV28, the J gene TRBJ1-1; possible D gene TRBD1, 5 bases. Germline CDR1 reads MDHEN; CDR2 reads SYDVKM. Trimming shortened V by 4 bases and J by 5 bases, and 26 bases separated the two germline ends. The CDR3 runs 18 residues.

The chain is built from TRBV29-1 and TRBJ2-7; D gene unclear. From germline, CDR1 is SQVTM and CDR2 ANQGSEA. V lost 4 bases to trimming and J lost 1 base, with 8 bases between them. CDR3 length equals 12 residues. The CDR3 DNA reads TGCAGCGTTGGTCAATTTTCCTACGAGCAGTACTTC. It encodes CSVGQFSYEQYF.

This rearrangement joins TRBV9 to TRBJ2-3; D is unclear. Trimming took 0 bases from V and 3 from J, leaving 8 bases between them. CDR3 length: 14 residues. CDR1 SGDLS and CDR2 YYNGEE come from the germline V gene. CDR3 sequence: CASSVAPQTDTQYF. As DNA, the CDR3 is TGTGCCAGCAGCGTAGCCCCTCAGACAGATACGCAGTATTTT.

This clone is large within its sample. The sample has other DNA sequences that encode this CDR3 too. This chain links TRBV5-6 with TRBJ2-2, with unresolved D. The germline V gene encodes CDR1 SGHDT and CDR2 YYEEEE. The CDR3 consists of 15 residues. The V end was cut by 0 bases, the J end by 0 bases, with 6 bases between. The CDR3 protein is CASSLGGTNTGELFF. Here the CDR3 DNA reads TGTGCCAGCAGCTTGGGAGGAACGAACACCGGGGAGCTGTTTTTT.

The chain is built from TRBV6-1 and TRBJ1-5, with D uncertain. Trimming left V 5 bases short and J 2 bases short, with 4 bases between. This CDR3 comprises 12 residues. The germline V gene encodes CDR1 MNHNS and CDR2 SASEGT. CDR3 bases: TGTGCCAGCAGTAGTCGCAATCAGCCCCAGCATTTT. Protein product: CASSSRNQPQHF.